This TCR beta chain was sequenced for a study of blood T cells in healthy people across ages. Study results and caveats: The study regarded diversity estimates from one million T cells as underestimates.

The authors ran a second PCR of 7 to 11 cycles using a sample-barcoded 5' primer and a J-beta primer mix. TCRdb itself ran the 5' RACE reads through MiXCR, one entry per CDR3 protein. The sample carries approximately 850,000 distinct CDR3 sequences, under 55% recorded once. Of note for this clonotype: No antigen is known for it.

The CDR3 consists of 15 residues. Per the germline V gene, CDR1 is DFQATT and CDR2 is SNEGSKA (reference sequence). J lost 3 bases, V lost 4 bases, and 9 bases had no gene match. Sequenced input: blood. This clonotype originated in a man aged 55 to 70 in good health. This rearrangement joins TRBV20-1 to TRBJ1-5; 7 nucleotides align to TRBD1. CDR3 coding DNA: TGCAGTGCTAAAAGGGGAGACAGGGACAATCAGCCCCAGCATTTT. It is translated as CSAKRGDRDNQPQHF.